Each of the 25 T cell receptor beta chains below was sequenced from the same sample in a study of Graves' ophthalmopathy and Graves' hyperthyroidism. The authors amplified TCR beta CDR3 regions from RNA transcripts. First-round RT-PCR employed HTBI primers, with a second-round multiplex PCR after it. TCRdb fed the multiplex PCR reads into MiXCR, producing one record per CDR3 protein. The table includes about 180,000 distinct CDR3 sequences, around two fifths detected once. Input material: peripheral blood. The receptors were gathered from a woman aged 35 to 49 with Graves' ophthalmopathy.

This clonotype was recorded at least ten times. The genes are TRBV6-2 or TRBV6-3 and TRBJ1-3; no definite D call. There are 15 residues in the CDR3. The germline CDR1 and CDR2 sequences are MNHEY and SVGEGT. V was cut by 3 bases and J by 1 base, with 10 bases left in between. CDR3 DNA sequence: TGTGCCAGCAGTTATGGGGTGTCTTCTGGAAACACCATATATTTT. Protein product: CASSYGVSSGNTIYF.

The sample holds many counts of this clonotype. The chain is built from TRBV29-1 and TRBJ2-5; TRBD1 might be the D (7 bases). From germline, CDR1 is SQVTM and CDR2 ANQGSEA. The CDR3 is 13 amino acids. Trimming cost V 4 bases and J 5 bases, with 14 bases left between them. The CDR3 spells CSVGQGGGETQYF. Here the CDR3 DNA reads TGCAGCGTTGGACAGGGAGGAGGTGAGACCCAGTACTTC.

This chain joins TRBV6-1 and TRBJ1-2; 10 positions agree with TRBD1. This CDR3 has 14 amino acids. Germline V gives CDR1 MNHNS, CDR2 SASEGT. The V and J ends lost 6 bases and 6 bases, in that order; junction bases with no gene match: 7. The CDR3 spells CASRNLGTGDGYTF. DNA of the CDR3: TGTGCCAGCAGAAACCTCGGGACAGGGGATGGCTACACCTTC.

The sample holds many counts of this clonotype. The chain employs TRBV28 and TRBJ1-1; no definite D call. Trimming cost V 5 bases and J 6 bases, with 10 bases left between them. The CDR3 spans 12 residues. From germline, CDR1 is MDHEN and CDR2 SYDVKM. The CDR3 region is CASSPRRPEAFF. The DNA of the CDR3 is TGTGCCAGCAGTCCTAGGAGACCTGAAGCTTTCTTT.

In its sample, this clonotype was seen many times. The chain recombines TRBV6-5 with TRBJ2-7, with 7 positions matching TRBD1. CDR1 is MNHEY, CDR2 SVGAGI, per germline. V lost 6 bases to trimming and J lost 4 bases; unmatched junction nucleotides: 6. The CDR3 is made up of 13 amino acids. Here the CDR3 DNA reads TGTGCCAGCAGGGTACAGGGGAAATACGAGCAGTACTTC. Amino acids: CASRVQGKYEQYF.

The CDR3 here is CASSYSSDSNQPQHF. In nucleotides, the CDR3 is TGTGCCAGCAGTTACTCCTCTGATAGCAATCAGCCCCAGCATTTT. The rearrangement uses TRBV6-5 and TRBJ1-5; D is unclear. Trimming took 0 bases from V and 0 from J, leaving 6 bases between them. The CDR3 has 15 amino acids. CDR1 is MNHEY, CDR2 SVGAGI, per germline.

The genes are TRBV7-2 and TRBJ2-5; TRBD2 is a possible D gene (6 bases). Per the germline V gene, CDR1 is SGHTA and CDR2 is FQGNSA. This CDR3 contains 16 residues. Between the trimmed V and J ends, which lost 6 bases and 5 bases, there was a span of 22 bases. The CDR3 bases are TGTGCCAGCAGTTCTCAGCGGGCCCCGGGGATCGAGACCCAGTACTTC. Protein sequence: CASSSQRAPGIETQYF.

This clonotype was detected many times. The chain has TRBV20-1 and TRBJ2-2, with TRBD1 matching over 8 bases. The CDR3 is 16 amino acids. V lost 6 bases and J lost 2; bases outside the gene matches: 11. CDR1 is DFQATT, CDR2 SNEGSKA, per germline (reference sequence). Here the CDR3 reads CSARKTGQENTGELFF. The DNA for the CDR3 is TGCAGTGCCAGGAAGACGGGACAGGAAAACACCGGGGAGCTGTTTTTT.

There are many counts of this clonotype. The chain combines TRBV5-6 with TRBJ2-3; no firm D call. V lost 1 base and J 0 bases, leaving 9 bases between the germline ends. The CDR3 sequence is 15 residues long. The germline gives CDR1 SGHDT, CDR2 YYEEEE. Here the CDR3 DNA reads TGTGCCAGCAGCTTGTTCTTCTCTAGCACAGATACGCAGTATTTT. Translation: CASSLFFSSTDTQYF.

J is TRBJ1-3 and V is TRBV18; D is uncertain. Per the germline V gene, CDR1 is KGHSH and CDR2 is LQKENI. Trimming took off 0 bases at V and 1 base at J, with 10 bases between the two ends. The CDR3 totals 16 residues. The CDR3 protein is CASSPPRVTSGNTIYF. In DNA, the CDR3 is TGTGCCAGCTCACCACCAAGGGTTACGTCTGGAAACACCATATATTTT.

J is TRBJ2-7 and V is TRBV12-3 or TRBV12-4; D is possibly TRBD2 (6 bases). CDR3 size: 14 residues. Trimming removed 1 base from V and 2 bases from J, with 9 bases in between. CDR3 sequence reads: CASSLGTKTYEQYF. CDR3 DNA sequence: TGTGCCAGCAGTTTAGGGACTAAAACCTACGAGCAGTACTTC.

The chain recombines TRBV20-1 with TRBJ2-7, with 7 bases matching TRBD1. After removal of 1 base from V and 5 bases from J, the junction contained 5 bases not matched to a gene. Germline lookup yields CDR1 DFQATT and CDR2 SNEGSKA (reference sequence). This CDR3 has 13 residues. The CDR3 protein is CSARGDRDHEQYF. The CDR3 coding sequence is TGCAGTGCTAGAGGGGACAGAGACCACGAGCAGTACTTC.

This clonotype was seen ten or more times. This chain links TRBV28 with TRBJ1-1; TRBD1 might be the D (6 bases). V gave up 6 bases and J gave up 5 bases, with 22 bases separating them. This CDR3 is built from 16 residues. The V gene's germline CDR1 is MDHEN and CDR2 SYDVKM. The CDR3 reads CASRPSRGAGGTEAFF. DNA for the CDR3: TGTGCCAGCAGACCAAGTCGGGGGGCTGGTGGGACTGAAGCTTTCTTT.

The V gene is TRBV12-5, the J gene TRBJ2-5, with D perhaps matching TRBD2 (6 bases). Trimming removed 6 bases from V and 5 bases from J, with 10 bases in between. The CDR3 extends over 12 amino acids. Germline V gene data show CDR1 as LGHNT and CDR2 as FRNRAP. As DNA, the CDR3 is TGTGCTAGTGGATCGGAGGGGGAGACCCAGTACTTC. Encoded protein: CASGSEGETQYF.

The table lists this clonotype with a few counts. Likely a read error: the CDR3 ends without its conserved phenylalanine or tryptophan. The V call is TRBV12-3 or TRBV12-4, the J call TRBJ1-2; TRBD1 matches at 9 bases. The V gene end was trimmed by 6 bases and the J gene end by 2 bases; junction bases not matched to a gene: 7. The CDR3 totals 15 residues. For the CDR3, the DNA is TGTGCCAGCAGGGCGGGACAGGGTATAAACTATGGCTACACCTCC. This translates into CASRAGQGINYGYTS.

In its sample, this clonotype was seen many times. The V gene is TRBV15, the J gene TRBJ1-2; D remains unclear. Trimming cost V 0 bases and J 8 bases, with 13 bases left between them. Germline CDR1 LNHNV, CDR2 YYDKDF (reference sequence). The length of the CDR3 is 14 residues. The CDR3 nucleotides are TGTGCCACCAGCAGAGATAACAGCGGTTCCGGCTACACCTTC. Translation gives CATSRDNSGSGYTF.

Ten or more counts support this clonotype. The chain uses TRBV7-2 and TRBJ2-6, with 8 nucleotides matching TRBD1. The germline V gene has CDR1 SGHTA and CDR2 FQGNSA. The junction had 8 bases not matched to a gene; V was cut back by 7 bases and J by 0 bases. This CDR3 spans 17 amino acids. In DNA form, the CDR3 reads TGTGCCAGCATCTGGACAGGGTTTGACTCTGGGGCCAACGTCCTGACTTTC. It codes for CASIWTGFDSGANVLTF.

The table lists this clonotype with many counts. The chain is built from TRBV10-3 and TRBJ1-2; D may be TRBD1 (6 bases). CDR3 size: 12 residues. The V gene lost 3 bases and the J gene lost 7 bases, with 9 bases spanning the gap. Germline V lookup: CDR1 ENHRY, CDR2 SYGVKD. The CDR3 DNA follows: TGTGCCATCAGTGAACTCAGGGGTGGCTACACCTTC. Translating gives CAISELRGGYTF.

Many counts were recorded for this clonotype. The chain carries TRBV20-1 and TRBJ1-5; 7 positions agree with TRBD1. Germline loops: CDR1 DFQATT, CDR2 SNEGSKA (reference sequence). The CDR3 is 14 amino acids. The trim removed 3 bases at V and 4 bases at J, leaving 6 bases unmatched. Here the CDR3 reads CSASTGTANQPQHF. Written as DNA, the CDR3 is TGCAGTGCTAGCACCGGGACAGCGAATCAGCCCCAGCATTTT.

This clonotype has a count of ten or more. This chain connects TRBV6-2 or TRBV6-3 to TRBJ2-2; tentatively, D is TRBD1 or TRBD2 (5 bases each). Germline V gene lookup returns CDR1 MNHEY and CDR2 SVGEGT. This CDR3 has 16 residues. With 2 bases removed from V and 5 bases from J, the gap between germline ends came to 15 bases. The DNA of the CDR3 is TGTGCCAGCAGTTACCCTCTCGGGACGTGGACCGGGGAGCTGTTTTTT. It yields the protein CASSYPLGTWTGELFF.

The gene calls are TRBV7-3 and TRBJ2-5; 12 positions match TRBD2. The CDR3 totals 15 residues. V was clipped by 5 bases and J by 4 bases; unmatched bases: 5. The germline V gene has CDR1 SGHTA and CDR2 FQGTGA. The CDR3: CASSRTGLAGETQYF. The CDR3 coding sequence is TGTGCCAGCAGCCGAACGGGACTAGCGGGAGAGACCCAGTACTTC.

This clonotype was observed many times. V gene TRBV7-9 combines with J gene TRBJ2-5; D remains unclear. This CDR3 comprises 14 residues. V dropped 6 bases and J dropped 2 bases, with 13 bases sitting between them. Germline V gene data show CDR1 as SEHNR and CDR2 as FQNEAQ (reference sequence). CDR3: CASSHTGSQETQYF. CDR3 nucleotides: TGTGCCAGCAGTCACACCGGGTCTCAAGAGACCCAGTACTTC.

CDR3 amino acids: CASSPGTGDLEPQHF. In nucleotides, the CDR3 is TGTGCCAGCAGTCCCGGAACAGGGGACTTGGAGCCCCAGCATTTT. This chain joins TRBV28 and TRBJ1-5; TRBD1 matches 7 bases. Germline lookup yields CDR1 MDHEN and CDR2 SYDVKM. The CDR3 has 15 residues. Unmatched junction bases numbered 12, after V lost 5 bases and J lost 8 bases.

This clonotype was detected many times. This rearrangement joins TRBV14 to TRBJ1-1; no firm D call. This CDR3 contains 13 residues. The germline gives CDR1 SGHDN, CDR2 FVKESK. Trimming took 6 bases from V and 7 from J, leaving 15 bases between them. The CDR3 nucleotides are TGTGCCAGCAGGGGGTCGGGGAGTGGTGAAGCTTTCTTT. Translating gives CASRGSGSGEAFF.

The rearrangement joins TRBV28 to TRBJ1-5; D uncertain. Germline-derived CDR1 and CDR2 are MDHEN and SYDVKM. CDR3 length: 12 residues. Trimming took 10 bases from V and 5 from J, leaving 12 bases between them. The DNA for the CDR3 is TGTGCCATCCTACCCCCCCATCAGCCCCAGCATTTT. This encodes CAILPPHQPQHF.